This TCR beta chain is drawn from a study of Ad26.COV2.S vaccination and SARS-CoV-2 variants. Study observations and caveats: Quantification of TCR breadth and depth may have yielded underestimates of total T cell responses. Substantial breadth was reportedly displayed by spike-specific CD8+ and CD4+ T cell responses after vaccination. Breadth measured for non-spike TCRs was similar across vaccine and placebo recipients. Vaccine recipients posted higher spike-specific TCR breadth than their placebo counterparts.

Generated by immunoSEQ multiplex PCR, the TCRdb table keeps only in-frame clones and is missing some. The sample contains about 39,000 clones, approximately 80% of which appear only once. In the case of this clone: Its antigen is currently unknown.

This CDR3 contains 17 residues. Trimming cost V 0 bases and J 0 bases; bases outside gene matches: 7. Per the germline V gene, CDR1 is LGHNT and CDR2 is FRNRAP. The gene calls are TRBV12-5 and TRBJ1-1; 7 nucleotides agree with TRBD1. The sample in question was peripheral blood, obtained after recovery from COVID-19. This clonotype was obtained from a human donor who had recovered from COVID-19. The chain's CDR3 is CASGLVHGTAMNTEAFF. The CDR3 nucleotides read TGTGCTAGTGGTTTGGTACATGGGACAGCCATGAACACTGAAGCTTTCTTT.